The 19 T cell receptor beta chains in this list originate from one sample, sequenced in a study of cytomegalovirus exposure and HLA in healthy donors. TCRdb's table, derived via immunoSEQ multiplex PCR, lists solely in-frame clones and lacks some. The sample lists 100,000 or so clones, 87% occurring once. The sequencing sample was made of PBMCs. The receptors originated from a woman aged 25 to 39 in good health and CMV-seronegative.

The rearrangement links TRBV4-2 to TRBJ1-3, with D uncertain. CDR3 size: 16 residues. Germline V gene data show CDR1 as LGHNA and CDR2 as YNFKEQ. Deletions cut 0 bases from V and 0 bases from J, with 9 bases between. DNA for the CDR3: TGTGCCAGCAGCCAAGATTGGCACCTCTCTGGAAACACCATATATTTT. It translates to CASSQDWHLSGNTIYF.

The V and J genes are TRBV18 and TRBJ1-5, with D tentatively TRBD1 (6 bases). V was pared by 3 bases and J by 3 bases, with 12 bases between. The CDR3 contains 15 residues. Per germline, CDR1 KGHSH and CDR2 LQKENI. In nucleotides, the CDR3 is TGTGCCAGCTCACCCGGGGGGCAGTCCAATCAGCCCCAGCATTTT. Its protein is CASSPGGQSNQPQHF.

J is TRBJ2-2 and V is TRBV2, with D maybe TRBD2 (5 bases). This CDR3 is 13 amino acids long. The germline V and J ends were trimmed by 6 bases and 5 bases, with 10 bases remaining between them. Germline V gives CDR1 SNHLY, CDR2 FYNNEI. CDR3 loop: CASSRQRTGELFF. As DNA, the CDR3 is TGTGCCAGCAGCCGCCAGCGGACCGGGGAGCTGTTTTTT.

The DNA of the CDR3 is TGTGCCAGCAGCTCAATTGGGCGGGCCGACGAGCAGTACTTC. Translating it yields CASSSIGRADEQYF. The V call is TRBV6-1, the J call TRBJ2-7; TRBD2 might be the D (5 bases). This CDR3 comprises 14 residues. Germline assignment: CDR1 MNHNS and CDR2 SASEGT. The ends were cut back, 6 bases at V and 5 bases at J, with 17 bases in the middle.

The table lists this clone with a count of one. The chain couples TRBV9 to TRBJ2-2; possibly TRBD2 for D (6 bases). Germline CDR1 and CDR2: SGDLS and YYNGEE. The CDR3 loop spans 14 amino acids. Trimming took off 2 bases at V and 2 bases at J, with 7 bases between the two ends. CDR3 nucleotides: TGTGCCAGCAGCGTCGGGACTAACACCGGGGAGCTGTTTTTT. Amino acids: CASSVGTNTGELFF.

The chain uses TRBV27 and TRBJ1-5; D is perhaps TRBD1 (5 bases). This CDR3 has 16 amino acids. CDR1 and CDR2 from the germline V gene are MNHEY and SMNVEV (reference sequence). V lost 6 bases to trimming and J lost 0 bases, with 15 bases between them. The CDR3 protein is CASSPRGAVSNQPQHF. The CDR3 DNA sequence: TGTGCCAGCAGCCCCCGCGGGGCAGTTAGCAATCAGCCCCAGCATTTT.

The chain has TRBV10-3 and TRBJ1-2; D not certain. Germline V gene data show CDR1 as ENHRY and CDR2 as SYGVKD. The CDR3 contains 13 residues. The germline V and J ends were trimmed by 2 bases and 5 bases, with 9 bases remaining between them. CDR3 residues: CAISETLEYGYTF. The CDR3 DNA reads TGTGCCATCAGTGAGACCTTAGAGTATGGCTACACCTTC.

This clone showed up just a few times. This chain uses TRBV25-1 with TRBJ2-2; no clear D gene. The CDR3 runs to 13 residues. The germline V gene encodes CDR1 MGHDK and CDR2 SYGVNS. Between the trimmed V and J ends, which lost 3 bases and 7 bases, there was a span of 9 bases. In DNA, the CDR3 is TGTGCCAGCAGTGAGTCCGTAGACGGGGAGCTGTTTTTT. Its protein is CASSESVDGELFF.

This clone was detected only a few times. V and J are TRBV11-2 and TRBJ2-7; D is perhaps TRBD1 (6 bases). The ends were cut back, 0 bases at V and 2 bases at J, with 8 bases in the middle. Germline V gene sequence: CDR1 SGHAT, CDR2 FQNNGV. The CDR3 consists of 14 residues. CDR3 protein: CASSLEGAAYEQYF. The CDR3, as DNA: TGTGCCAGCAGCTTAGAGGGGGCGGCCTACGAGCAGTACTTC.

The gene calls are TRBV7-2 and TRBJ1-2, with D perhaps matching TRBD1 (5 bases). Trimming shortened V by 2 bases and J by 8 bases, and 15 bases separated the two germline ends. CDR1 SGHTA and CDR2 FQGNSA come from the germline V gene. The CDR3 extends over 14 amino acids. The CDR3 here is CASSLSPGLGGYTF. The CDR3 nucleotides read TGTGCCAGCAGCTTAAGCCCAGGGCTGGGAGGCTACACCTTC. Complete variable domain (other parts from reference TRBV7-2 and TRBJ1-2): GAGVSQSPSNKVTEKGKDVELRCDPISGHTALYWYRQSLGQGLEFLIYFQGNSAPDKSGLPSDRFSAERTGGSVSTLTIQRTQQEDSAVYLCASSLSPGLGGYTFGSGTRLTVV.

This rearrangement joins TRBV6-5 to TRBJ2-1; 8 nucleotides align to TRBD2. V dropped 2 bases and J dropped 6; count of bases not matched to a gene: 6. The germline CDR1 and CDR2 sequences are MNHEY and SVGAGI. The CDR3 sequence is 15 residues long. The CDR3 nucleotides read TGTGCCAGCAGTTACCCGGGACTAGGAGGCAATGAGCAGTTCTTC. Protein product: CASSYPGLGGNEQFF.

V gene TRBV5-1 combines with J gene TRBJ2-1; 7 bases fit TRBD1. The CDR3 length is 15 residues. Germline V gives CDR1 SGHRS, CDR2 YFSETQ. The V segment lost 3 bases and the J segment 8 bases; nucleotides outside the gene matches: 11. CDR3 DNA sequence: TGCGCCAGCAGCTCACTAGGACAGGAATTTGATGAGCAGTTCTTC. Its protein is CASSSLGQEFDEQFF.

The V gene is TRBV28, the J gene TRBJ1-5, with 7 bases identical to TRBD1. The length of the CDR3 is 15 residues. The V gene end was trimmed by 5 bases and the J gene end by 5 bases; junction bases not matched to a gene: 9. CDR1 and CDR2 (germline): MDHEN, SYDVKM. As DNA, the CDR3 is TGTGCCAGCAGTGAACATTCCGGACAGGATCAGCCCCAGCATTTT. This translates into CASSEHSGQDQPQHF.

V is TRBV28 and J is TRBJ1-2; no clear D gene. Germline CDR1 MDHEN, CDR2 SYDVKM. The CDR3 covers 14 residues. Between the trimmed V and J ends, which lost 1 base and 7 bases, there was a span of 13 bases. CDR3 protein: CASSLSLRGGGYTF. The CDR3 DNA sequence: TGTGCCAGCAGTTTATCACTCCGAGGCGGTGGCTACACCTTC.

This clone came up once. This sequence joins TRBV9 and TRBJ1-1, with 9 bases lining up with TRBD1. V shed 0 bases and J 6 bases; nucleotides not matched to a gene: 6. The CDR3 runs to 15 residues. CDR1 SGDLS and CDR2 YYNGEE come from the germline V gene. CDR3 region: CASSVGKQGASEAFF. The DNA of the CDR3 is TGTGCCAGCAGCGTAGGAAAACAGGGGGCGTCTGAAGCTTTCTTT.

The chain has TRBV28 and TRBJ1-2; maybe TRBD1 (6 bases). The germline CDR1 and CDR2 sequences are MDHEN and SYDVKM. The CDR3 extends over 15 amino acids. Trimming shortened V by 10 bases and J by 2 bases, and 20 bases separated the two germline ends. The CDR3 DNA is TGTGCCACCCTTACCCTTGACAGGACCAACTATGGCTACACCTTC. This encodes CATLTLDRTNYGYTF.

The chain employs TRBV5-1 and TRBJ2-7; D is perhaps TRBD2 (7 bases). Germline V gene sequence: CDR1 SGHRS, CDR2 YFSETQ. The CDR3 is made up of 15 amino acids. V lost 4 bases to trimming and J lost 4 bases, with 18 bases between them. CDR3 sequence (DNA): TGCGCCAGCAGCCCCCGGGGGGCCGGACTTTACGAGCAGTACTTC. Translating gives CASSPRGAGLYEQYF.

The rearrangement joins TRBV4-3 to TRBJ2-5; the D gene is possibly TRBD2 (6 bases). This CDR3 has 14 residues. Trimming took 2 bases from V and 5 from J, leaving 12 bases between them. Germline V gives CDR1 LGHNA, CDR2 YSLEER. The CDR3 here is CASSQTAAGETQYF. CDR3 nucleotide sequence: TGCGCCAGCAGCCAAACAGCGGCGGGGGAGACCCAGTACTTC.

This clone was detected only once. The rearrangement joins TRBV18 to TRBJ2-7; TRBD2 is a possible D gene (6 bases). Germline V gene data show CDR1 as KGHSH and CDR2 as LQKENI. Trimming stripped 3 bases from V and 3 bases from J, with 18 bases between. The CDR3 has 16 amino acids. CDR3 nucleotide sequence: TGTGCCAGCTCACCGGGGCGGGGCAGGGTGAACTACGAGCAGTACTTC. Its translation: CASSPGRGRVNYEQYF. Supplemented by reference TRBV18 and TRBJ2-7, the full variable domain reads NAGVMQNPRHLVRRRGQEARLRCSPMKGHSHVYWYRQLPEEGLKFMVYLQKENIIDESGMPKERFSAEFPKEGPSILRIQQVVRGDSAAYFCASSPGRGRVNYEQYFGPGTRLTVT.